This passage covers 13 T cell receptor beta chains from one sample sequenced in a study of blood T cell repertoires in COVID-19. The method was immunoSEQ multiplex PCR; TCRdb's version includes in-frame clones alone and lacks a portion of them. Here the sample spans tens of thousands of clones, roughly 90% being singletons. Sequenced input: peripheral blood. Receptors were obtained from a woman aged 60-75 years with acute or convalescent COVID-19.

This clone has only one observation. This chain connects TRBV7-7 to TRBJ2-5; D is perhaps TRBD2 (5 bases). The V end lost 2 bases, the J end lost 7 bases, and 14 bases lay between the germline ends. The germline V gene encodes CDR1 SSHAT and CDR2 FNYEAQ (reference sequence). The CDR3 covers 14 residues. The chain's CDR3 is CASSLSTLEGTQYF. Here the CDR3 DNA reads TGTGCCAGCAGCTTATCGACTCTTGAGGGGACCCAGTACTTC.

V is TRBV10-1 and J is TRBJ2-7; 7 positions agree with TRBD1. The germline CDR1 and CDR2 sequences are WNHNN and SYGVQD (reference sequence). Losses at the gene ends were 8 bases for V and 2 bases for J; bases not matched to a gene: 9. CDR3 size: 14 residues. CDR3 loop: CASHQQGTPYEQYV. In nucleotides, the CDR3 is TGCGCCAGCCACCAACAGGGGACCCCCTACGAGCAGTACGTC.

The V and J genes are TRBV3-1 (or the pseudogene TRBV3-2) and TRBJ2-5, with 8 nucleotides matching TRBD1. Unmatched junction bases numbered 0, after V lost 4 bases and J lost 2 bases. The germline V gene has CDR1 LGHDT and CDR2 YNNKEL (reference sequence). CDR3 size: 13 residues. In DNA form, the CDR3 reads TGTGCCAGCAGCCGGGACAGGCAAGAGACCCAGTACTTC. Its translation is CASSRDRQETQYF.

This clone came up a few times. This rearrangement joins TRBV10-1 to TRBJ2-7; 8 bases map to TRBD1. Trimming cost V 5 bases and J 1 base; bases outside gene matches: 10. The CDR3 is 16 residues long. Germline CDR1 WNHNN, CDR2 SYGVQD (reference sequence). CDR3 nucleotides: TGCGCCAGCAGTTTTGAAGGACAGGGCCCTTCCTACGAGCAGTACGTC. It specifies CASSFEGQGPSYEQYV.

V is TRBV7-2 and J is TRBJ1-3, with D hard to call. Trimming left V 3 bases short and J 0 bases short, with 12 bases between. The CDR3 is made up of 16 amino acids. Germline V gene lookup returns CDR1 SGHTA and CDR2 FQGNSA. The CDR3 DNA follows: TGTGCCAGCAGCTTCAGCGGGTCCTACTCTGGAAACACCATATATTTT. Translating gives CASSFSGSYSGNTIYF.

There are a few counts of this clone. The chain employs TRBV7-2 and TRBJ1-2; TRBD1 is a possible D gene (5 bases). The V gene lost 4 bases and the J gene lost 4 bases, with 10 bases spanning the gap. CDR1 and CDR2 (germline): SGHTA, FQGNSA. This CDR3 spans 13 amino acids. In DNA, the CDR3 is TGTGCCAGCAGCTCACCAGGGTTCTATGGCTACACCTTC. Translation: CASSSPGFYGYTF.

The rearrangement uses TRBV11-2 and TRBJ2-3, with TRBD2 as a possible D gene (6 bases). V lost 9 bases and J 2 bases, leaving 27 bases between the germline ends. Germline-derived CDR1 and CDR2 are SGHAT and FQNNGV. CDR3 length: 18 amino acids. This chain's CDR3 is CASRRDFGRTRFTDTQYF. In DNA form, the CDR3 reads TGTGCCAGTCGTAGGGACTTCGGGAGAACCCGGTTCACAGATACGCAGTATTTT.

The chain carries TRBV19 and TRBJ2-2; D may be TRBD1 (6 bases). The CDR3 length is 14 residues. The germline CDR1 and CDR2 sequences are LNHDA and SQIVND (reference sequence). V was trimmed by 5 bases and J by 7 bases, leaving 14 bases between them. CDR3 sequence: CASSFQGRVGELFF. For the CDR3, the DNA is TGTGCCAGTAGTTTCCAGGGGCGCGTCGGGGAGCTGTTTTTT.

The chain employs TRBV9 and TRBJ2-1; no clear D. The V gene lost 0 bases and the J gene lost 5 bases, with 12 bases spanning the gap. The CDR3 is 15 residues long. CDR1 and CDR2 (germline): SGDLS, YYNGEE. The CDR3 sequence: CASSVVAGRHNEQFF. In nucleotides, the CDR3 is TGTGCCAGCAGCGTAGTGGCAGGCCGCCACAATGAGCAGTTCTTC.

J is TRBJ1-1 and V is TRBV12-3 or TRBV12-4; no clear D gene. V lost 3 bases, J lost 6 bases, and 11 bases lay in between. The CDR3 contains 13 residues. The CDR3 DNA is TGTGCCAGCAGTTTGAGAGGGCTAGCTGAAGCTTTCTTT. Translating it yields CASSLRGLAEAFF.

This sequence joins TRBV20-1 and TRBJ1-1; D remains unclear. The CDR3 length is 13 residues. Trimming removed 3 bases at V and 4 bases at J, with 12 bases between. Germline-derived CDR1 and CDR2 are DFQATT and SNEGSKA (reference sequence). In DNA form, the CDR3 reads TGCAGTGCTAGTCTCCCCTTGAGCACTGAAGCTTTCTTT. Protein sequence: CSASLPLSTEAFF.

The chain uses TRBV6-2 or TRBV6-3 and TRBJ2-1, with D possibly TRBD1 on 6 matching bases. This CDR3 spans 14 amino acids. V was cut by 0 bases and J by 6 bases, with 9 bases left in between. Per germline, CDR1 MNHEY and CDR2 SVGEGT. CDR3 loop: CASSYSSRGNEQFF. CDR3 coding DNA: TGTGCCAGCAGTTACTCGTCCAGGGGCAATGAGCAGTTCTTC.

The chain carries TRBV7-2 and TRBJ2-5; no firm D call. This CDR3 is built from 15 residues. Germline V gene sequence: CDR1 SGHTA, CDR2 FQGNSA. With 1 base removed from V and 2 bases from J, the gap between germline ends came to 11 bases. DNA for the CDR3: TGTGCCAGCAGCTTAGATGGTAGAGTACAAGAGACCCAGTACTTC. As protein: CASSLDGRVQETQYF.